Below are 11 T cell receptor beta chains sequenced from a single sample in a study of blood T cell repertoires in COVID-19. Using immunoSEQ multiplex PCR, the repertoire was profiled, and TCRdb retains in-frame clones only, with some absent. The table records some 95,000 clones, under 85% of them present only once. Sequences were obtained from peripheral blood. The receptors here all came from a man between 70 and 80 years old with acute or convalescent COVID-19.

V gene TRBV28 combines with J gene TRBJ1-1; D uncertain. The ends were cut back, 6 bases at V and 6 bases at J, with 11 bases in the middle. Germline V gene lookup returns CDR1 MDHEN and CDR2 SYDVKM. The CDR3 sequence is 12 residues long. The CDR3 spells CASSQNRAEAFF. In DNA form, the CDR3 reads TGTGCCAGCAGCCAAAACAGAGCTGAAGCTTTCTTT.

The chain links TRBV3-1 (or the pseudogene TRBV3-2) to TRBJ2-6, with D perhaps matching TRBD2 (5 bases). Trimming stripped 8 bases from V and 3 bases from J, with 11 bases between. This CDR3 is 14 amino acids long. The germline V gene has CDR1 LGHDT and CDR2 YNNKEL (reference sequence). Written as DNA, the CDR3 is TGTGCCAGCGGGGAGATGGTTGGGGCCAACGTCCTGACTTTC. The encoded protein is CASGEMVGANVLTF.

This clone was detected only a few times. The V gene is TRBV9, the J gene TRBJ2-7, with D perhaps TRBD2 (6 bases). Per germline, CDR1 SGDLS and CDR2 YYNGEE. The CDR3 is 16 residues long. Trimming removed 0 bases from V and 0 bases from J, with 13 bases in between. This CDR3 is CASSVDPGTVSYEQYF. CDR3 nucleotide sequence: TGTGCCAGCAGCGTAGACCCCGGGACTGTCTCCTACGAGCAGTACTTC.

The chain is built from TRBV6-1 and TRBJ1-3; D is unclear. The CDR3 runs to 13 residues. The germline V and J ends were trimmed by 2 bases and 2 bases, with 4 bases remaining between them. The germline V gene has CDR1 MNHNS and CDR2 SASEGT. CDR3 nucleotides: TGTGCCAGCAGTGAACTCCCTGGAAACACCATATATTTT. Translation: CASSELPGNTIYF.

This clone has just one count. V usage is TRBV5-4 and J usage is TRBJ2-7, with a weak D call TRBD1 (6 bases). V lost 9 bases and J 5 bases, leaving 21 bases between the germline ends. CDR3 length equals 14 residues. In germline, CDR1 is SGHNT, CDR2 YYREEE (reference sequence). In DNA, the CDR3 is TGTGCCAACTCGAACGCAGGGGCAGGGAACGAGCAGTACTTC. This gives the protein CANSNAGAGNEQYF.

The chain combines TRBV28 with TRBJ1-2; D possibly corresponds to TRBD1 (6 bases). Trimming stripped 4 bases from V and 5 bases from J, with 20 bases between. The CDR3 is made up of 16 amino acids. From germline, CDR1 is MDHEN and CDR2 SYDVKM. The CDR3 nucleotides are TGTGCCAGCAGTTCTACACCAGGGGTCGAAAGTTATGGCTACACCTTC. It codes for CASSSTPGVESYGYTF.

The V gene is TRBV7-2, the J gene TRBJ2-5, with D possibly TRBD1 on 6 matching bases. Between the trimmed V and J ends, which lost 4 bases and 7 bases, there was a span of 16 bases. This CDR3 has 14 residues. The germline V gene has CDR1 SGHTA and CDR2 FQGNSA. The DNA of the CDR3 is TGTGCCAGCAGCTCCCGGGACACAGATGGGACCCAGTACTTC. This gives the protein CASSSRDTDGTQYF.

V is TRBV2 and J is TRBJ2-5, with D perhaps TRBD1 (5 bases). V lost 2 bases, J lost 5 bases, and 12 bases lay in between. Germline CDR1 and CDR2: SNHLY and FYNNEI. The CDR3 runs 14 residues. The CDR3 loop reads CASSESAGLETQYF. The DNA of the CDR3 is TGTGCCAGCAGTGAATCGGCAGGGCTGGAGACCCAGTACTTC.

V usage is TRBV7-9 and J usage is TRBJ1-6, with D uncertain. V was trimmed by 1 base and J by 4 bases, leaving 8 bases between them. CDR1 and CDR2 (germline): SEHNR, FQNEAQ (reference sequence). This CDR3 has 15 residues. DNA for the CDR3: TGTGCCAGCAGCTTAGAGTCAGTTTATAATTCACCCCTCCACTTT. This encodes CASSLESVYNSPLHF.

The V call is TRBV7-3, the J call TRBJ2-3; D may be TRBD2 (5 bases). The germline V gene has CDR1 SGHTA and CDR2 FQGTGA. V gave up 2 bases and J gave up 3 bases, with 15 bases separating them. The CDR3 has 16 residues. In DNA, the CDR3 is TGTGCCAGCAGCTTAGGTCCAGGTTCGGGAACAGATACGCAGTATTTT. It translates to CASSLGPGSGTDTQYF.

The chain links TRBV5-1 to TRBJ2-7, with 9 bases matching TRBD2. The CDR3 totals 14 residues. V was clipped by 4 bases and J by 3 bases; unmatched bases: 5. Germline CDR1 and CDR2: SGHRS and YFSETQ. The CDR3 loop reads CASSGGLANYEQYF. The CDR3 region has the DNA TGCGCCAGCAGCGGCGGACTAGCGAACTACGAGCAGTACTTC.